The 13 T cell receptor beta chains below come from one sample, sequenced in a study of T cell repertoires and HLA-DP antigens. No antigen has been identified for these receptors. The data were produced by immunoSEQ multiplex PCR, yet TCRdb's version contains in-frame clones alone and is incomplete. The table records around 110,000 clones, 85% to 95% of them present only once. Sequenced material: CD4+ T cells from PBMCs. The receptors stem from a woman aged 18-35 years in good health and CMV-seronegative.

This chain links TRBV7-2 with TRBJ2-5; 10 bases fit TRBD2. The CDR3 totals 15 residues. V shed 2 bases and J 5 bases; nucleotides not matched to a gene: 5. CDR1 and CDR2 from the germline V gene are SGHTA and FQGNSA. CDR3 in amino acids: CASSLSGGAFETQYF. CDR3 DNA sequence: TGTGCCAGCAGCTTAAGCGGGGGGGCCTTCGAGACCCAGTACTTC.

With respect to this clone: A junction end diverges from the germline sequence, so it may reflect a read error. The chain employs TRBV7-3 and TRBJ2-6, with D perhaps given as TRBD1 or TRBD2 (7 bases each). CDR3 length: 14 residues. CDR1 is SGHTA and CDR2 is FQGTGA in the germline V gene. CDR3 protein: CASSLRRGGNVLTF. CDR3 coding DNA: TGTGCCAGCAGCTTACGCAGGGGGGGCAACGTCCTGACTTTC.

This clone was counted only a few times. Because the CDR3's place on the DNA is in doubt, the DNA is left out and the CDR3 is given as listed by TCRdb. This CDR3 is CASSEVGLGSFF. This chain connects TRBV6-1 to TRBJ1-1; the table's D call of TRBD1 was not tested on the DNA. Inclusive of both ends, the CDR3 amounts to 12 amino acids. Looked up from germline, CDR1 is MNHNS and CDR2 is SASEGT.

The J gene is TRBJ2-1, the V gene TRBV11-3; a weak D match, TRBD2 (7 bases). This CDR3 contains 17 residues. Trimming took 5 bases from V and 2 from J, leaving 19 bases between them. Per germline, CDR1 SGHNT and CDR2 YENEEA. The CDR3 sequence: CASSHKGGGRAYNEQFF. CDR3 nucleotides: TGTGCCAGCAGCCACAAGGGGGGGGGAAGAGCCTACAATGAGCAGTTCTTC.

The CDR3 sequence is CAISGDWGNTEAFF. The CDR3 bases are TGTGCCATCAGTGGTGACTGGGGGAACACTGAAGCTTTCTTT. The rearrangement links TRBV10-3 to TRBJ1-1; D remains ambiguous. There are 14 residues in the CDR3. V gave up 4 bases and J gave up 1 base, with 10 bases separating them. The V gene's germline CDR1 is ENHRY and CDR2 SYGVKD.

CDR3 sequence: CASSFAGDLTDTQYF. The CDR3 DNA sequence: TGCGCCAGCAGCTTTGCGGGAGACCTCACAGATACGCAGTATTTT. V is TRBV5-1 and J is TRBJ2-3, with TRBD2 identical over 7 bases. There are 15 residues in the CDR3. Trimming at V came to 2 bases and at J to 2 bases, leaving 5 bases not matched to a gene. Germline-derived CDR1 and CDR2 are SGHRS and YFSETQ.

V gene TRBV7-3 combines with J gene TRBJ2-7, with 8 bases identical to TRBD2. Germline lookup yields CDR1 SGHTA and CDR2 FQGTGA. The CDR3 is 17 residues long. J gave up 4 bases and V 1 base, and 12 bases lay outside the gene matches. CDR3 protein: CASSLIFRSGGWYEQYF. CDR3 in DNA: TGTGCCAGCAGCTTAATATTTCGAAGCGGGGGTTGGTACGAGCAGTACTTC.

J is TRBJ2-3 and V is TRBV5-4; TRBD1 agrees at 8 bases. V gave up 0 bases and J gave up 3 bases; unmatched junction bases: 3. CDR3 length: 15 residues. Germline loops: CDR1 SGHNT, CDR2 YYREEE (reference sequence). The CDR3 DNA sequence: TGTGCCAGCAGCTTGGCAGGGGGCCGGACAGATACGCAGTATTTT. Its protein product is CASSLAGGRTDTQYF. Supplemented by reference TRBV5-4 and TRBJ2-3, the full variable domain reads ETGVTQSPTHLIKTRGQQVTLRCSSQSGHNTVSWYQQALGQGPQFIFQYYREEENGRGNFPPRFSGLQFPNYSSELNVNALELDDSALYLCASSLAGGRTDTQYFGPGTRLTVL.

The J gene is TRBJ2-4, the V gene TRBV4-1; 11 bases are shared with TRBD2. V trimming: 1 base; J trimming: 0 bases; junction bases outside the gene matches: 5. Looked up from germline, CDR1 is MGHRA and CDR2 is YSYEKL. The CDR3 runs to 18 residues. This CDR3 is CASSQGIAGGLAKNIQYF. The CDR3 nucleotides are TGCGCCAGCAGCCAAGGGATAGCGGGAGGGCTAGCCAAAAACATTCAGTACTTC.

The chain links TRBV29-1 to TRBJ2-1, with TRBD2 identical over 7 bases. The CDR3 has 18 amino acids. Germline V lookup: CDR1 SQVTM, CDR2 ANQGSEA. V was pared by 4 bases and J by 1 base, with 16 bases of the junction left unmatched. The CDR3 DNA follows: TGCAGCGTTGGATCCGCGGGAGTCCCCCTGGGGTCCTACAATGAGCAGTTCTTC. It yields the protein CSVGSAGVPLGSYNEQFF.

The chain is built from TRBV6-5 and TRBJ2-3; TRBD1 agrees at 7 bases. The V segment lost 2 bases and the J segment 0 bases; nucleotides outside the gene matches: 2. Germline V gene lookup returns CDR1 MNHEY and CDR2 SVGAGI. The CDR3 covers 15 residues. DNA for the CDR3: TGTGCCAGCAGTTACGGGACAGTAAGCACAGATACGCAGTATTTT. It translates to CASSYGTVSTDTQYF.

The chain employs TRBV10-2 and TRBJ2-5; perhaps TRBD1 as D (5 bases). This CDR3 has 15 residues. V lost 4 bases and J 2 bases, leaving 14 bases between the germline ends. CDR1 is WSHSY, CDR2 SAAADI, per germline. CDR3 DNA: TGCGCCAGCAGTGTTCGTGGCGACAGACAAGAGACCCAGTACTTC. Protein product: CASSVRGDRQETQYF.

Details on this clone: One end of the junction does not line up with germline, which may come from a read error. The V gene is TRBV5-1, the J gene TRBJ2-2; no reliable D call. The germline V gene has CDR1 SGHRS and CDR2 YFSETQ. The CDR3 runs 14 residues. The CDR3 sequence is CASSLAMAAQTAIF. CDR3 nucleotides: TGCGCCAGCAGCTTGGCAATGGCAGCACAAACCGCGATTTTT.